The rows below give T cell receptor beta chains drawn from one sample of a study of blood T cell repertoires in COVID-19. Repertoires were generated with immunoSEQ multiplex PCR, while TCRdb's copy carries only in-frame clones and drops some. Of under 25,000 clones in the sample, roughly four fifths are singletons; the top ten hold approximately 19%. The sequencing input was peripheral blood. Receptors originate from a human donor in a cohort sampled during active or convalescent COVID-19. Each CDR3 is given with its conserved first and last residue. The order of the fields is CDR3 protein, V gene, D gene, clone size. D genes are given only for firm matches. Only part of the rows carry a size: once, few, many, or a class if the clone is expanded.

CDR3 protein: CASSPGGPTHEQYF
V gene: TRBV27
D gene: TRBD1
clone size: -

CDR3 protein: CASSPRTGGQLNGYTF
V gene: TRBV28
D gene: TRBD1
clone size: -

CDR3 protein: CASSSPGLANTGELFF
V gene: TRBV7-2
D gene: TRBD2
clone size: -

CDR3 protein: CASSFQIIYGYTF
V gene: TRBV12-3/TRBV12-4
D gene: -
clone size: once

CDR3 protein: CATSARGGEQYF
V gene: TRBV24-1
D gene: -
clone size: -

CDR3 protein: CASSQDRLNQPQHF
V gene: TRBV4-3
D gene: -
clone size: -

CDR3 protein: CASSPPRYGGENEQFF
V gene: TRBV18
D gene: TRBD2
clone size: few

CDR3 protein: CASSEVAVNYGYTF
V gene: TRBV2
D gene: -
clone size: -

CDR3 protein: CASSPTGDTQYF
V gene: TRBV4-3
D gene: -
clone size: -

CDR3 protein: CSGVMNTEAFF
V gene: TRBV29-1
D gene: -
clone size: -

CDR3 protein: CASSLLRTSGTQYF
V gene: TRBV7-9
D gene: -
clone size: -

CDR3 protein: CASTLPMQGFYGYTF
V gene: TRBV5-6
D gene: -
clone size: -

CDR3 protein: CASSVGLRDTGWNEKLFF
V gene: TRBV9
D gene: -
clone size: once

CDR3 protein: CASSLDGNNEQFF
V gene: TRBV12-3/TRBV12-4
D gene: -
clone size: -

CDR3 protein: CASRFGGASNQPQHF
V gene: TRBV6-5
D gene: -
clone size: few

CDR3 protein: CATKEQRKETQYF
V gene: TRBV10-3
D gene: -
clone size: -

CDR3 protein: CASSWTGDTEAFF
V gene: TRBV7-9
D gene: TRBD1
clone size: -

CDR3 protein: CASRGTSGETSTDTQYF
V gene: TRBV5-1
D gene: TRBD2
clone size: few

CDR3 protein: CASSPQGLTRVAEKLFF
V gene: TRBV3-1/TRBV3-2
D gene: -
clone size: -

CDR3 protein: CASSLGGAVSNSPLHF
V gene: TRBV5-1
D gene: -
clone size: -

CDR3 protein: CASRGDRDTEAFF
V gene: TRBV2
D gene: TRBD1
clone size: few

CDR3 protein: CASSSGQSNTEAFF
V gene: TRBV7-9
D gene: -
clone size: few

CDR3 protein: CASSLDGTGGRGANVLTF
V gene: TRBV5-1
D gene: TRBD1
clone size: -

CDR3 protein: CASSTGPGTQYF
V gene: TRBV14
D gene: -
clone size: -

CDR3 protein: CASSTPPLLAGEASSYNEQFF
V gene: TRBV6-2/TRBV6-3
D gene: -
clone size: -

CDR3 protein: CASSTDRGLNGYTF
V gene: TRBV19
D gene: TRBD1
clone size: few

CDR3 protein: CASSKTTGGGGGYTF
V gene: TRBV5-1
D gene: TRBD1
clone size: -

CDR3 protein: CASSALAGVNTGELFF
V gene: TRBV5-1
D gene: TRBD2
clone size: -

CDR3 protein: CASSFSGSLYEQYF
V gene: TRBV28
D gene: TRBD2
clone size: -

CDR3 protein: CATRLQDTPPETQYF
V gene: TRBV19
D gene: -
clone size: few

CDR3 protein: CASTLFGDRVHEQFF
V gene: TRBV5-1
D gene: TRBD1
clone size: few

CDR3 protein: CASSLGSIARPNSPLHF
V gene: TRBV7-2
D gene: -
clone size: -

CDR3 protein: CASQPTGSNTGELFF
V gene: TRBV7-2
D gene: TRBD1
clone size: -

CDR3 protein: CASSYSSRGRTSPLHF
V gene: TRBV6-5
D gene: TRBD1
clone size: -

CDR3 protein: CATSRVGGGTEAFF
V gene: TRBV15
D gene: -
clone size: -

CDR3 protein: CASSIVGLVPDTQYF
V gene: TRBV19
D gene: TRBD2
clone size: -

CDR3 protein: CASSQGTSAQYF
V gene: TRBV3-1/TRBV3-2
D gene: TRBD2
clone size: -

CDR3 protein: CASSLGASGVTDTQYF
V gene: TRBV5-1
D gene: TRBD2
clone size: -

CDR3 protein: CASSPSGLSNEQFF
V gene: TRBV9
D gene: -
clone size: -

CDR3 protein: CASSVGQGGNEQFF
V gene: TRBV2
D gene: -
clone size: -

CDR3 protein: CASSVYRNTEAFF
V gene: TRBV19
D gene: -
clone size: -

CDR3 protein: CSAGGAGGLYEQYF
V gene: TRBV29-1
D gene: -
clone size: -

CDR3 protein: CASSRRGFRGRVSDTQYF
V gene: TRBV6-6
D gene: TRBD2
clone size: -

CDR3 protein: CASSLIQGAREQYF
V gene: TRBV11-2
D gene: TRBD1
clone size: -

CDR3 protein: CASGGSGTGNEQFF
V gene: TRBV12-5
D gene: -
clone size: -

CDR3 protein: CAIVGSNSNQPQHF
V gene: TRBV6-5
D gene: -
clone size: -

CDR3 protein: CASSSMGQGGYGYTF
V gene: TRBV5-4
D gene: TRBD1
clone size: -

CDR3 protein: CASSRDAAGGTEAFF
V gene: TRBV6-5
D gene: TRBD1
clone size: -

CDR3 protein: CASSPIAGESKETQYF
V gene: TRBV6-6
D gene: TRBD2
clone size: -

CDR3 protein: CASSQVWGEETQYF
V gene: TRBV14
D gene: -
clone size: -

CDR3 protein: CASYRDLSEKLFF
V gene: TRBV2
D gene: -
clone size: -

CDR3 protein: CASSLDQGGYTF
V gene: TRBV7-9
D gene: -
clone size: once

CDR3 protein: CSAYRDNNYGYTF
V gene: TRBV29-1
D gene: -
clone size: -

CDR3 protein: CASRLGGQGSYNEQFF
V gene: TRBV7-2
D gene: -
clone size: -

CDR3 protein: CASSQDPTGGARGAFF
V gene: TRBV3-1/TRBV3-2
D gene: TRBD1
clone size: -

CDR3 protein: CAISPGPRSSYEQYF
V gene: TRBV10-3
D gene: -
clone size: -

CDR3 protein: CASSYGQGRGETQYF
V gene: TRBV6-6
D gene: TRBD1
clone size: -

CDR3 protein: CASSQVSADSSGSGEFF
V gene: TRBV4-1
D gene: TRBD2
clone size: -

CDR3 protein: CASSVGPGGKLFF
V gene: TRBV9
D gene: -
clone size: few